This is a list of T cell receptor beta chains from one sample in a study of T cell responses to AZD1222 COVID-19 vaccine. The data were produced by immunoSEQ multiplex PCR, yet TCRdb's version contains in-frame clones alone and is incomplete. The data hold around 78,000 clones, with 90% observed a single time. Material: peripheral blood, obtained on day 0 of AZD1222 vaccination. Receptors originate from an adult in good health. The CDR3 runs from the conserved cysteine through the conserved F or W. A D gene is named only where the DNA matches it firmly. Clone sizes are given selectively: once, few, many, or a class where the clone is expanded.

CDR3nt	CDR3aa	j_gene	d_gene	abundance	v_gene
TGCGCCAGCTCCTCGGGGGCGCCTGGTGGCTACACCTTC	CASSSGAPGGYTF	TRBJ1-2	-	-	TRBV5-1
TGTGCCAGCAGCGAAGGGGGATCACCCCTCCACTTT	CASSEGGSPLHF	TRBJ1-6	-	-	TRBV6-2/TRBV6-3
TGTGCCAGCAGTTCGGGACAGGGGGTATATGGCTACACCTTC	CASSSGQGVYGYTF	TRBJ1-2	TRBD1	-	TRBV6-5
TGCGCCAGCAGCTTGGGACTAGCTGATGAGCAGTTCTTC	CASSLGLADEQFF	TRBJ2-1	TRBD2	-	TRBV5-1
TGTGCCAGCAGCCGTACAGGGATATCTGGAAACACCATATATTTT	CASSRTGISGNTIYF	TRBJ1-3	-	-	TRBV11-3
TGTGCCAGCAGTTTAAACAGGGCGAGGACCCAGTACTTC	CASSLNRARTQYF	TRBJ2-5	-	-	TRBV27
TGTGCCAGCAGCCAAGACTATAGTTCACCCCTCCACTTT	CASSQDYSSPLHF	TRBJ1-6	-	-	TRBV3-1/TRBV3-2
TGTGCCAGCAGCTCGGGACACCAAGAGACCCAGTACTTC	CASSSGHQETQYF	TRBJ2-5	-	-	TRBV7-2
TGTGCCAGCAGCTTAGGGGACAGACAGGGCTCGGAGGGCATTCAGTACTTC	CASSLGDRQGSEGIQYF	TRBJ2-4	-	-	TRBV11-3
TGCAGTGCTAGTACAGGTGGAAATAATTCACCCCTCCACTTT	CSASTGGNNSPLHF	TRBJ1-6	-	-	TRBV20-1
TGCGCCAGCAGCTTCCGTGGGGACAGATACAATGAGCAGTTCTTC	CASSFRGDRYNEQFF	TRBJ2-1	TRBD1	-	TRBV5-1
TGTGCCAGCAGTTCGGAGGACAAAAACATTCAGTACTTC	CASSSEDKNIQYF	TRBJ2-4	-	-	TRBV6-5
TGTGCCAGCAGTGAATTTGTCGGGACCTACGAGCAGTACTTC	CASSEFVGTYEQYF	TRBJ2-7	-	-	TRBV2
TGTGCCAGCAGCGATAACTATGGCTACACCTTC	CASSDNYGYTF	TRBJ1-2	-	-	TRBV11-3
TGTGCCAGCAGCCGCGCGGGGGAATTCGGAAACACCATATATTTT	CASSRAGEFGNTIYF	TRBJ1-3	-	few	TRBV11-2
TGTGCCAGCAGCGGTTCGGACAGCATGAATGAAAAACTGTTTTTT	CASSGSDSMNEKLFF	TRBJ1-4	-	once	TRBV5-4
TGCGCCAGCAGCGGACAGGGGATGAATAATTCACCCCTCCACTTT	CASSGQGMNNSPLHF	TRBJ1-6	TRBD1	-	TRBV5-1
TGTGCCAGCAGCGTTTCGACAACTAATGAAAAACTGTTTTTT	CASSVSTTNEKLFF	TRBJ1-4	-	once	TRBV9
TGTGCCAGCAGTTTATCGCTCGGGGGGGCGGGCGAGCAGTACTTC	CASSLSLGGAGEQYF	TRBJ2-7	TRBD2	-	TRBV27
TGTGCCAGTAGTCCCGTTTCCTATGGCTACACCTTC	CASSPVSYGYTF	TRBJ1-2	-	-	TRBV19
TGTGCCAGCAGCCAGCAGGATACCTACGAGCAGTACTTC	CASSQQDTYEQYF	TRBJ2-7	-	-	TRBV7-3
TGTGCCAGCATTCGAACCCAGGGGGCGAGCAATCAGCCCCAGCATTTT	CASIRTQGASNQPQHF	TRBJ1-5	TRBD1	-	TRBV28
TGTGCCAGCAGTCGGGGACAGGGGTATAATTCACCCCTCCACTTT	CASSRGQGYNSPLHF	TRBJ1-6	TRBD1	-	TRBV27
TGTGCCAGCAGCATAGGTTACGGACAGGCAAGGAATGGGGCCAACGTCCTGACTTTC	CASSIGYGQARNGANVLTF	TRBJ2-6	TRBD1	-	TRBV11-3
TGTGCCAGCAGCCCCGGGGGGAACTCCTACGAGCAGTACTTC	CASSPGGNSYEQYF	TRBJ2-7	TRBD2	-	TRBV14
TGTGCCAGCAGTTGGGGTGGGGGCCTTATCAATGAGCAGTTCTTC	CASSWGGGLINEQFF	TRBJ2-1	-	-	TRBV6-5
TGTGCCAGCAGCGAGACAGGGGTCACTGAAGCTTTCTTT	CASSETGVTEAFF	TRBJ1-1	TRBD1	-	TRBV9
TGTGCCAGCACCCCCCTTTCTGGGACAGGGCCCGGGGAGCTGTTTTTT	CASTPLSGTGPGELFF	TRBJ2-2	TRBD1	-	TRBV7-6
TGTGCCAGCAGTTTATCGGGACAGTATTTTCAGCCCCAGCATTTT	CASSLSGQYFQPQHF	TRBJ1-5	TRBD1	-	TRBV27